The clone carrying this T cell receptor beta chain was counted a few times. Its antigen remains unknown. This specimen belongs to a study of blood T cells in healthy people across ages. The wider study: Template switching retrieved approximately one barcoded beta molecule for each two T cells.

The study, taken as a whole, reports: While age rose, TCR beta diversity per million T cells dropped in a roughly linear way. Naive T cell percentage and TCR beta diversity correlated strongly.

Using a J-beta primer mix together with a sample-barcoded 5' primer, a second PCR was run for about 6 to 11 cycles. Each cDNA molecule carried a tag from a template-switch adaptor that contained 12 random nucleotides. One entry per CDR3 protein results from TCRdb running MiXCR on the 5' RACE reads. The repertoire holds 650,000 to 800,000 distinct CDR3 sequences, approximately 44% seen once, with 15% to 25% in the top ten. CDR1 and CDR2 (germline): DFQATT, SNEGSKA (reference sequence). This CDR3 has 16 amino acids. V dropped 2 bases and J dropped 5 bases, with 19 bases sitting between them. This chain uses TRBV20-1 with TRBJ2-1; TRBD1 is a possible D gene (6 bases). The material sequenced was blood. This receptor was obtained from a man in his sixties in good health. CDR3 coding DNA: TGCAGTGCTAGAAGGGGGACACGCCGTAGCCACAATGAGCAGTTCTTC. Its translation is CSARRGTRRSHNEQFF.